The 19 T cell receptor beta chains below come from one sample, sequenced in a study of blood T cell repertoires in COVID-19. Assay used: immunoSEQ multiplex PCR; TCRdb lists only in-frame clones, some missing. The sample shows around 110,000 clones, about 82% of them seen only once. The sequencing input was peripheral blood. These receptors were collected from a man in his sixties with active or convalescent COVID-19.

This sequence joins TRBV27 and TRBJ1-5; the match to TRBD1 covers 9 bases. CDR3 length: 19 residues. The V gene's germline CDR1 is MNHEY and CDR2 SMNVEV (reference sequence). With V trimmed by 6 bases and J by 2 bases, 17 bases remained unmatched. CDR3 amino acids: CASSLKPGTGIIGNQPQHF. In DNA form, the CDR3 reads TGTGCCAGCAGCTTGAAACCCGGGACAGGGATTATAGGCAATCAGCCCCAGCATTTT.

The chain employs TRBV9 and TRBJ2-7; D unresolved. The germline CDR1 and CDR2 sequences are SGDLS and YYNGEE. V dropped 0 bases and J dropped 6 bases, with 10 bases sitting between them. This CDR3 spans 13 amino acids. CDR3: CASSVAPGTEQYF. The DNA for the CDR3 is TGTGCCAGCAGCGTAGCTCCGGGTACCGAGCAGTACTTC.

V usage is TRBV5-1 and J usage is TRBJ2-1; TRBD1 matches 9 bases. Germline values: CDR1 SGHRS, CDR2 YFSETQ. The CDR3 runs 14 residues. The ends lost 4 bases at V and 7 bases at J; junction bases unmatched: 6. CDR3 amino acids: CASSAWGQGNEQFF. The DNA of the CDR3 is TGCGCCAGCAGCGCGTGGGGACAGGGAAATGAGCAGTTCTTC.

The chain links TRBV7-9 to TRBJ2-2; D unclear. The V end was cut by 6 bases, the J end by 6 bases, with 11 bases between. The CDR3 is made up of 13 amino acids. Germline V gene lookup returns CDR1 SEHNR and CDR2 FQNEAQ (reference sequence). Written as DNA, the CDR3 is TGTGCCAGCAGATACACCCACGCCGGGGAGCTGTTTTTT. Its translation: CASRYTHAGELFF.

The chain couples TRBV5-3 to TRBJ2-7; 9 nucleotides align to TRBD1. TRBV5-3 belongs to the ORF category, with a function that is uncertain. CDR3 size: 14 residues. Trimming cost V 4 bases and J 2 bases; bases outside gene matches: 4. The CDR3 region has the DNA TGTGCCAGAAGCGGGGGACAGGGACCCTACGAGCAGTACTTC. This encodes CARSGGQGPYEQYF.

The CDR3 loop is CASSSNTGELFF. The CDR3 DNA reads TGTGCCAGCAGCTCGAACACCGGGGAGCTGTTTTTT. This rearrangement joins TRBV28 to TRBJ2-2; D is ambiguous. There are 12 residues in the CDR3. V lost 6 bases and J 0 bases, leaving 2 bases between the germline ends. Germline values: CDR1 MDHEN, CDR2 SYDVKM.

The chain uses TRBV10-3 and TRBJ2-1; 14 bases match TRBD2. V dropped 6 bases and J dropped 3; count of bases not matched to a gene: 4. Germline values: CDR1 ENHRY, CDR2 SYGVKD. The CDR3 totals 16 residues. The CDR3 DNA follows: TGTGCCATCAGGCCCGGGACTAGCGGGAGCTACAATGAGCAGTTCTTC. It specifies CAIRPGTSGSYNEQFF.

The genes are TRBV6-2 or TRBV6-3 and TRBJ2-7, with a possible D match to TRBD1 (6 bases). V was trimmed by 4 bases and J by 1 base, leaving 14 bases between them. Per germline, CDR1 MNHEY and CDR2 SVGEGT. This CDR3 is built from 15 residues. The CDR3 region has the DNA TGTGCCAGCAGTTCTGGACAGTGGGCGTCCTACGAGCAGTACTTC. Its translation: CASSSGQWASYEQYF.

This chain joins TRBV15 and TRBJ2-7; D uncertain. In germline, CDR1 is LNHNV, CDR2 YYDKDF (reference sequence). The V and J ends lost 8 bases and 4 bases respectively, with 15 bases between them. The CDR3 is 13 residues long. The CDR3 bases are TGTGCCACCCCCCATGGGCTTGTGTACGAGCAGTACTTC. Protein product: CATPHGLVYEQYF.

The chain combines TRBV27 with TRBJ2-3; D call uncertain. CDR1 MNHEY and CDR2 SMNVEV come from the germline V gene (reference sequence). Trimming pared 3 bases from V and 4 bases from J, leaving 8 bases between. The CDR3 contains 13 residues. The CDR3 protein is CASSFFSPDTQYF. The CDR3 region has the DNA TGTGCCAGCAGTTTTTTCTCTCCAGATACGCAGTATTTT.

The chain is built from TRBV27 and TRBJ1-2; D is undetermined. The germline gives CDR1 MNHEY, CDR2 SMNVEV (reference sequence). The CDR3 loop spans 16 amino acids. V lost 0 bases to trimming and J lost 2 bases, with 13 bases between them. CDR3 nucleotides: TGTGCCAGCAGTTTATCGGCGGGGTATCTGAACTATGGCTACACCTTC. Translated: CASSLSAGYLNYGYTF.

The chain is built from TRBV18 and TRBJ2-7; 8 nucleotides align to TRBD1. The CDR3 loop spans 15 amino acids. CDR1 is KGHSH, CDR2 LQKENI, per germline. Losses at the gene ends were 5 bases for V and 2 bases for J; bases not matched to a gene: 8. The CDR3 is CASSTGQGRAYEQYF. The CDR3 bases are TGTGCCAGCTCAACAGGACAGGGAAGAGCCTACGAGCAGTACTTC.

V gene TRBV6-5 combines with J gene TRBJ1-3; D remains ambiguous. V was shortened by 0 bases and J by 3 bases, with 6 bases between the two germline ends. This CDR3 region has 14 residues. CDR1 MNHEY and CDR2 SVGAGI come from the germline V gene. The CDR3 is CASSYSGYGNTIYF. The CDR3, as DNA: TGTGCCAGCAGTTACTCCGGGTATGGAAACACCATATATTTT.

This chain joins TRBV4-1 and TRBJ1-5; 7 nucleotides align to TRBD1. This CDR3 has 17 residues. The germline V gene has CDR1 MGHRA and CDR2 YSYEKL. The ends lost 1 base at V and 3 bases at J; junction bases unmatched: 9. In DNA form, the CDR3 reads TGCGCCAGCAGCCAAGCTCTGAGTAGGGGGCTCAATCAGCCCCAGCATTTT. It translates to CASSQALSRGLNQPQHF.

The chain carries TRBV5-1 and TRBJ2-3, with TRBD2 matching 16 bases. CDR3 length equals 17 residues. Per the germline V gene, CDR1 is SGHRS and CDR2 is YFSETQ. Trimming cost V 4 bases and J 4 bases; bases outside gene matches: 6. The CDR3, as DNA: TGCGCCAGCAGCCCACTCGGGACTAGCGGGAGGGCAGATACGCAGTATTTT. Translation gives CASSPLGTSGRADTQYF. The complete variable domain, with remaining parts taken from reference TRBV5-1 and TRBJ2-3, reads KAGVTQTPRYLIKTRGQQVTLSCSPISGHRSVSWYQQTPGQGLQFLFEYFSETQRNKGNFPGRFSGRQFSNSRSEMNVSTLELGDSALYLCASSPLGTSGRADTQYFGPGTRLTVL.

This chain's CDR3 is CASSLRGFKGEAFF. In DNA form, the CDR3 reads TGTGCCAGCAGCTTGAGGGGTTTTAAGGGTGAAGCTTTCTTT. This rearrangement joins TRBV5-4 to TRBJ1-1; TRBD1 might be the D (5 bases). The CDR3 sequence is 14 residues long. Between the trimmed V and J ends, which lost 1 base and 7 bases, there was a span of 14 bases. CDR1 and CDR2 (germline): SGHNT, YYREEE (reference sequence).

This chain joins TRBV5-6 and TRBJ1-6; a possible D gene is TRBD1 (5 bases). The CDR3 length is 14 residues. V lost 2 bases and J lost 7, with 10 bases in between. CDR1 and CDR2 (germline): SGHDT, YYEEEE. CDR3 coding DNA: TGTGCCAGCAGCTTCGGCAGGGCGAATTCACCCCTCCACTTT. This translates into CASSFGRANSPLHF.

The rearrangement links TRBV12-5 to TRBJ1-1; D is ambiguous. The CDR3 loop spans 13 amino acids. Germline CDR1 is LGHNT and CDR2 is FRNRAP. With 6 bases removed from V and 4 bases from J, the gap between germline ends came to 12 bases. Written as DNA, the CDR3 is TGTGCTAGTGGCGCCCTGGCGGGCACTGAAGCTTTCTTT. Residues: CASGALAGTEAFF.

The chain employs TRBV28 and TRBJ1-2; TRBD1 matches at 7 bases. The CDR3 consists of 16 residues. In germline, CDR1 is MDHEN, CDR2 SYDVKM. The ends lost 4 bases at V and 3 bases at J; junction bases unmatched: 11. The CDR3 bases are TGTGCCAGCAGTTCCGGCGAGGCAGGGGGAGACTATGGCTACACCTTC. Translation: CASSSGEAGGDYGYTF.